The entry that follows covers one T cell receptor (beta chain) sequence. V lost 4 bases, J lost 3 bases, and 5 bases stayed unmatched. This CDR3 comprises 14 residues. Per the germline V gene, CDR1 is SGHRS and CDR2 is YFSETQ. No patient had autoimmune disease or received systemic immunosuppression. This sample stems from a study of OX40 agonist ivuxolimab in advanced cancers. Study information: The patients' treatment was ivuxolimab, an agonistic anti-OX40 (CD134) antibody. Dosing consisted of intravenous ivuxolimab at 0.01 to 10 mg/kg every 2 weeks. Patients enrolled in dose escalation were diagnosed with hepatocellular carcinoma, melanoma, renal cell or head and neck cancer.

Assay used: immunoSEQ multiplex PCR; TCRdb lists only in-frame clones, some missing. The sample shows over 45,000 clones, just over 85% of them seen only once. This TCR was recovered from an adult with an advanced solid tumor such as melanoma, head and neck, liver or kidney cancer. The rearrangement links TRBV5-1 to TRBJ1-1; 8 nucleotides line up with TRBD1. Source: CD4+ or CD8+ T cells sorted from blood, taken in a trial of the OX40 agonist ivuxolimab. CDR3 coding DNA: TGCGCCAGCAGCATGACAGGGGCATACACTGAAGCTTTCTTT. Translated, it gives CASSMTGAYTEAFF.